These 30 T cell receptor beta chains came from one sample sequenced in a study of blood T cells in healthy people across ages. Using a J-beta primer mix together with a sample-barcoded 5' primer, a second PCR was run for roughly 6 to 12 cycles. Using its own MiXCR run on the 5' RACE reads, TCRdb lists one record per CDR3 protein. The table has hundreds of thousands of distinct CDR3 sequences, about 30% seen once. Specimen: blood. These receptors were collected from an elderly woman in good health.

This clonotype was detected many times. The chain carries TRBV2 and TRBJ1-5; D ambiguous. From germline, CDR1 is SNHLY and CDR2 FYNNEI. The V gene lost 7 bases and the J gene lost 0 bases, with 13 bases spanning the gap. The CDR3 runs 15 residues. Written as DNA, the CDR3 is TGTGCCAGCACCAAAACCCGTAATAGCAATCAGCCCCAGCATTTT. This encodes CASTKTRNSNQPQHF.

This clonotype was counted at least ten times. V gene TRBV20-1 combines with J gene TRBJ2-7; a weak D match, TRBD2 (5 bases). This CDR3 has 11 residues. From germline, CDR1 is DFQATT and CDR2 SNEGSKA (reference sequence). Trimming left V 1 base short and J 9 bases short, with 10 bases between. The CDR3 loop reads CSARVAAGQYF. DNA of the CDR3: TGCAGTGCTAGAGTGGCCGCGGGGCAGTACTTC.

This clonotype has at least ten counts. This chain joins TRBV20-1 and TRBJ1-2, with 9 bases aligning to TRBD1. The CDR3 runs 14 residues. V was pared by 6 bases and J by 4 bases, with 9 bases of the junction left unmatched. CDR1 and CDR2 from the germline V gene are DFQATT and SNEGSKA (reference sequence). The CDR3 region is CSALGQGSTYGYTF. In DNA, the CDR3 is TGCAGTGCCCTGGGACAGGGATCGACCTATGGCTACACCTTC.

The CDR3 loop reads CASSPFTSGGFGTQYF. CDR3 nucleotides: TGTGCCAGCTCACCCTTCACTAGCGGGGGGTTCGGAACCCAGTACTTC. The J gene is TRBJ2-7, the V gene TRBV18, with 12 bases fitting TRBD2. V shed 3 bases, J shed 10 bases, and the junction held 13 bases outside the gene matches. Germline CDR1 and CDR2: KGHSH and LQKENI. This CDR3 region has 16 residues.

In its sample, this clonotype was seen many times. This chain links TRBV2 with TRBJ2-5; D remains unclear. The V end was cut by 4 bases, the J end by 5 bases, with 11 bases between. CDR1 is SNHLY and CDR2 is FYNNEI in the germline V gene. The CDR3 has 13 amino acids. The CDR3 nucleotides are TGTGCCAGCAGTGTGGAAGCTGGTGAGACCCAGTACTTC. The encoded protein is CASSVEAGETQYF. Using reference TRBV2 and TRBJ2-5 for the parts outside the CDR3, the full variable domain is EPEVTQTPSHQVTQMGQEVILRCVPISNHLYFYWYRQILGQKVEFLVSFYNNEISEKSEIFDDQFSVERPDGSNFTLKIRSTKLEDSAMYFCASSVEAGETQYFGPGTRLLVL.

The chain is built from TRBV7-3 and TRBJ2-5; no firm D call. Germline V gene lookup returns CDR1 SGHTA and CDR2 FQGTGA. The CDR3 length is 15 residues. V lost 4 bases, J lost 7 bases, and 19 bases lay in between. The CDR3 DNA sequence: TGTGCCAGCAGCTCCACGCCGGGCCCGAGTGGGACCCAGTACTTC. Residues: CASSSTPGPSGTQYF.

To note about this clonotype: A single base separates this from a much larger clone, so it may be a read error. J is TRBJ2-3 and V is TRBV20-1, with unresolved D. This CDR3 contains 12 residues. Germline V gives CDR1 DFQATT, CDR2 SNEGSKA (reference sequence). The CDR3 here is CRASEVTDTQYF. CDR3 DNA: TGCAGGGCTAGTGAGGTTACAGATACGCAGTATTTT.

The sample holds a few counts of this clonotype. The chain employs TRBV5-1 and TRBJ1-5; 9 bases are shared with TRBD1. There are 15 residues in the CDR3. The V gene's germline CDR1 is SGHRS and CDR2 YFSETQ. The trim removed 0 bases at V and 3 bases at J, leaving 1 base unmatched. This CDR3 reads CASSLGTGDNQPQHF. CDR3 nucleotides: TGCGCCAGCAGCTTGGGGACAGGGGACAATCAGCCCCAGCATTTT.

The rearrangement links TRBV5-1 to TRBJ2-2; TRBD1 matches 10 bases. V lost 4 bases and J lost 5; bases outside the gene matches: 5. CDR3 size: 15 residues. Per the germline V gene, CDR1 is SGHRS and CDR2 is YFSETQ. The CDR3 loop reads CASSGGTGATGELFF. The CDR3 DNA sequence: TGCGCCAGCAGCGGCGGGACAGGGGCAACCGGGGAGCTGTTTTTT.

For this clonotype: The conserved phenylalanine or tryptophan normally closing the CDR3 is absent here, so this likely arose from a read error. The rearrangement links TRBV5-1 to TRBJ2-5; 7 nucleotides align to TRBD2. The CDR3 has 16 amino acids. The V and J ends lost 4 bases and 1 base, in that order; junction bases with no gene match: 10. The germline CDR1 and CDR2 sequences are SGHRS and YFSETQ. In nucleotides, the CDR3 is TGCGCCAGCAGCCCTGGAGTAGCGGGTGTCCAAGAGACCCAGTACAAC. Its translation is CASSPGVAGVQETQYN.

This clonotype was detected many times. The chain combines TRBV28 with TRBJ2-1, with D perhaps matching TRBD2 (6 bases). V gave up 3 bases and J gave up 2 bases, with 17 bases separating them. This CDR3 comprises 17 residues. Germline V gene lookup returns CDR1 MDHEN and CDR2 SYDVKM. CDR3 nucleotides: TGTGCCAGCAGTTTCGGTGTATGGGCGGGGCCCTACAATGAGCAGTTCTTC. Its protein is CASSFGVWAGPYNEQFF.

This clonotype has at least ten counts. The V gene is TRBV5-1, the J gene TRBJ1-4, with D possibly matching TRBD1 (5 bases). This CDR3 has 13 amino acids. CDR1 SGHRS and CDR2 YFSETQ come from the germline V gene. V gave up 5 bases and J gave up 6 bases, with 11 bases separating them. This CDR3 is CASRRGTDEKLFF. CDR3 bases: TGCGCCAGCAGAAGAGGGACCGATGAAAAACTGTTTTTT. The complete variable domain, with remaining parts taken from reference TRBV5-1 and TRBJ1-4, reads KAGVTQTPRYLIKTRGQQVTLSCSPISGHRSVSWYQQTPGQGLQFLFEYFSETQRNKGNFPGRFSGRQFSNSRSEMNVSTLELGDSALYLCASRRGTDEKLFFGSGTQLSVL.

The chain uses TRBV6-1 and TRBJ2-5; the match to TRBD2 covers 10 bases. There are 13 residues in the CDR3. V was pared by 6 bases and J by 2 bases, with 0 bases of the junction left unmatched. Germline CDR1 and CDR2: MNHNS and SASEGT. The CDR3 is CASRGLAQETQYF. For the CDR3, the DNA is TGTGCCAGCAGGGGACTAGCGCAAGAGACCCAGTACTTC.

This clonotype was seen ten or more times. The chain combines TRBV4-1 with TRBJ2-7; TRBD1 agrees at 7 bases. The length of the CDR3 is 18 residues. CDR1 MGHRA and CDR2 YSYEKL come from the germline V gene. J lost 1 base, V lost 0 bases, and 12 bases had no gene match. The chain's CDR3 is CASSQDSSGQSFSYEQYF. The CDR3 DNA sequence: TGCGCCAGCAGCCAAGATTCATCGGGACAGTCTTTTTCCTACGAGCAGTACTTC.

The CDR3 loop reads CASSLELAGGPYNEQFF. DNA of the CDR3: TGCGCCAGCAGCTTGGAACTAGCGGGAGGGCCCTACAATGAGCAGTTCTTC. The V call is TRBV5-1, the J call TRBJ2-1; TRBD2 aligns across 13 bases. The junction had 2 bases not matched to a gene; V was cut back by 0 bases and J by 2 bases. The CDR3 covers 17 residues. Germline V gene lookup returns CDR1 SGHRS and CDR2 YFSETQ.

This clonotype was found many times. The J gene is TRBJ2-1, the V gene TRBV4-2; 8 nucleotides match TRBD2. V lost 0 bases, J lost 7 bases, and 11 bases stayed unmatched. This CDR3 contains 17 residues. The germline V gene encodes CDR1 LGHNA and CDR2 YNFKEQ. The CDR3 spells CASSQDAVAGGINEQFF. CDR3 DNA sequence: TGTGCCAGCAGCCAAGATGCAGTGGCGGGGGGTATTAATGAGCAGTTCTTC.

This clonotype showed up many times. The V and J genes are TRBV20-1 and TRBJ1-2, with D possibly TRBD1 on 6 matching bases. The CDR3 extends over 14 amino acids. V lost 3 bases to trimming and J lost 7 bases, with 18 bases between them. The V gene's germline CDR1 is DFQATT and CDR2 SNEGSKA (reference sequence). As DNA, the CDR3 is TGCAGTGCTAGGGGAGGGGGAACTAGGTTTGGCTACACCTTC. It codes for CSARGGGTRFGYTF.

The count of this clonotype is one. V and J are TRBV7-8 and TRBJ2-2; D ambiguous. Germline-derived CDR1 and CDR2 are SGHVS and FQNEAQ. V dropped 7 bases and J dropped 4 bases, with 13 bases sitting between them. The CDR3 extends over 14 amino acids. The CDR3: CASTSSQSTGELFF. CDR3 DNA sequence: TGTGCCAGCACCTCAAGTCAGTCCACCGGGGAGCTGTTTTTT.

This clonotype was found many times. The chain joins TRBV30 to TRBJ2-6; D not certain. The CDR3 covers 15 residues. Germline V gives CDR1 GTSNPN, CDR2 SVGIG (reference sequence). V was cut by 3 bases and J by 0 bases, with 9 bases left in between. CDR3 DNA sequence: TGTGCCTGGAGCGGTCAGAACTCTGGGGCCAACGTCCTGACTTTC. Amino acids: CAWSGQNSGANVLTF. Full variable domain (remainder filled in from reference TRBV30 and TRBJ2-6): SQTIHQWPATLVQPVGSPLSLECTVEGTSNPNLYWYRQAAGRGLQLLFYSVGIGQISSEVPQNLSASRPQDRQFILSSKKLLLSDSGFYLCAWSGQNSGANVLTFGAGSRLTVL.

This clonotype was counted between two and nine times. The chain uses TRBV18 and TRBJ1-4; unclear D gene. Germline values: CDR1 KGHSH, CDR2 LQKENI. This CDR3 has 13 amino acids. Trimming cost V 5 bases and J 8 bases, with 12 bases left between them. The CDR3 spells CASSDRPGEKLFF. For the CDR3, the DNA is TGTGCCAGCTCAGATCGTCCGGGGGAAAAACTGTTTTTT. The full variable domain, its missing parts supplied by reference TRBV18 and TRBJ1-4, is NAGVMQNPRHLVRRRGQEARLRCSPMKGHSHVYWYRQLPEEGLKFMVYLQKENIIDESGMPKERFSAEFPKEGPSILRIQQVVRGDSAAYFCASSDRPGEKLFFGSGTQLSVL.

This clonotype came up once. V usage is TRBV4-1 and J usage is TRBJ1-2; 7 positions agree with TRBD1. Per germline, CDR1 MGHRA and CDR2 YSYEKL. J was trimmed by 4 bases and V by 5 bases; bases with no gene match: 7. The CDR3 loop spans 14 amino acids. CDR3 region: CASSSTGQSYGYTF. In DNA, the CDR3 is TGCGCCAGCAGCTCAACGGGACAGAGCTATGGCTACACCTTC.

In DNA form, the CDR3 reads TGTGCCAGCGTAGAGCTCGCTGGGTTTGGCGATGAAAAACTGTTTTTT. It codes for CASVELAGFGDEKLFF. This chain uses TRBV25-1 with TRBJ1-4; no reliable D call. The CDR3 extends over 16 amino acids. V dropped 8 bases and J dropped 6 bases, with 22 bases sitting between them. The germline V gene encodes CDR1 MGHDK and CDR2 SYGVNS.

The chain recombines TRBV5-1 with TRBJ1-1; no reliable D call. Germline CDR1 and CDR2: SGHRS and YFSETQ. V was cut by 4 bases and J by 3 bases, with 16 bases left in between. The CDR3 contains 15 residues. CDR3: CASSLIFRGDTEAFF. The CDR3 nucleotides are TGCGCCAGCAGCCTTATCTTCCGGGGTGACACTGAAGCTTTCTTT.

This clonotype has only a few counts. J is TRBJ1-6 and V is TRBV5-4; D perhaps matches TRBD1 (6 bases). Germline V gives CDR1 SGHNT, CDR2 YYREEE (reference sequence). This CDR3 region has 16 residues. The V gene lost 4 bases and the J gene lost 7 bases, with 18 bases spanning the gap. The DNA of the CDR3 is TGTGCCAGCAGCCCCCCCCGCGGGGACACCAATTCACCCCTCCACTTT. This sequence encodes CASSPPRGDTNSPLHF.

The V gene is TRBV5-1, the J gene TRBJ1-6, with no clear D. Germline CDR1 is SGHRS and CDR2 is YFSETQ. V was pared by 1 base and J by 0 bases, with 17 bases between. The CDR3 has 19 amino acids. DNA of the CDR3: TGCGCCAGCAGCTTGAAGGACTCTGCTCAGAGCTCCTATAATTCACCCCTCCACTTT. This sequence encodes CASSLKDSAQSSYNSPLHF.

This clonotype was observed a handful of times. This chain uses TRBV6-1 with TRBJ1-5; tentatively, D is TRBD1 (6 bases). Germline CDR1 is MNHNS and CDR2 is SASEGT. V was clipped by 2 bases and J by 1 base, with 15 bases between them. CDR3 length: 17 amino acids. CDR3 in amino acids: CASSEFWDTQSNQPQHF. The CDR3, as DNA: TGTGCCAGCAGTGAATTTTGGGACACCCAAAGCAATCAGCCCCAGCATTTT.

This clonotype was counted a few times. The rearrangement joins TRBV20-1 to TRBJ1-2; D might be TRBD1 (6 bases). CDR3 size: 11 residues. Germline V gene lookup returns CDR1 DFQATT and CDR2 SNEGSKA (reference sequence). V lost 5 bases to trimming and J lost 5 bases, with 9 bases between them. The CDR3 region is CSAPGAYGYTF. The CDR3 coding sequence is TGCAGTGCTCCAGGGGCGTATGGCTACACCTTC.

This clonotype has ten or more counts. V gene TRBV7-2 combines with J gene TRBJ2-7; the match to TRBD2 covers 7 bases. Germline V gene sequence: CDR1 SGHTA, CDR2 FQGNSA. The CDR3 loop spans 16 amino acids. The J segment lost 2 bases and the V segment lost 1 base, leaving 8 bases of the junction unmatched. This CDR3 is CASSLVGGGLPYEQYF. The DNA for the CDR3 is TGTGCCAGCAGCTTAGTGGGTGGGGGACTACCCTACGAGCAGTACTTC.

For this clonotype: A single base separates this from a much larger clone, so it may be a read error. The chain uses TRBV20-1 and TRBJ1-2; TRBD1 matches at 10 bases. Losses at the gene ends were 1 base for V and 12 bases for J; bases not matched to a gene: 14. CDR3 size: 15 residues. The germline V gene has CDR1 DFQATT and CDR2 SNEGSKA (reference sequence). The CDR3 loop is CSARGSGTGASGHTF. The CDR3, as DNA: TGCAGTGCTAGAGGGTCCGGGACAGGGGCTTCCGGCCACACCTTC.

This clonotype was detected ten times or more. The chain uses TRBV20-1 and TRBJ1-2, with a possible D match to TRBD1 (6 bases). Germline V gives CDR1 DFQATT, CDR2 SNEGSKA (reference sequence). CDR3 length: 15 amino acids. The ends were cut back, 5 bases at V and 1 base at J, with 17 bases in the middle. As DNA, the CDR3 is TGCAGTGCTTTTAATCCGGGACAAGATAACTATGGCTACACCTTC. Translating gives CSAFNPGQDNYGYTF.